The clone carrying this T cell receptor beta chain was found many times. The germline gives CDR1 KGHDR, CDR2 SFDVKD. The CDR3 is made up of 14 amino acids. V was pared by 3 bases and J by 5 bases, with 4 bases of the junction left unmatched. This sample stems from a study of identical twins. TCRdb re-called the 5' RACE reads through MiXCR, storing one row per CDR3 protein. Here the sample spans approximately 690,000 distinct CDR3 sequences, approximately 6.1% being singletons. The sequence derives from a young man in good health. The gene calls are TRBV24-1 and TRBJ1-2; 8 nucleotides match TRBD1. Sequencing was done on a sample of naive T cells sorted from blood. CDR3 nucleotide sequence: TGTGCCACCAGTGATGAGCAGGGGGCTTATGGCTACACCTTC. Translating it yields CATSDEQGAYGYTF.